This T cell receptor beta chain stems from a study of blood T cell repertoires in COVID-19. The table came from immunoSEQ multiplex PCR; TCRdb's copy has only in-frame clones and leaves some out. The sample holds roughly 500,000 clones, approximately 90% seen once. The length of the CDR3 is 15 residues. Trimming took off 3 bases at V and 1 base at J, with 10 bases between the two ends. Germline loops: CDR1 LGHDT, CDR2 YNNKEL (reference sequence). Among Cohort 3 donors, those recovered had two negative PCRs, clearance, or symptom resolution. Sequenced material: PBMCs or T cells enriched from blood (not recorded which). The V gene is TRBV3-1 (or the pseudogene TRBV3-2), the J gene TRBJ1-5; tentatively, D is TRBD1 (5 bases). This TCR was sampled from a woman aged 55-70 years who had recovered from COVID-19. The CDR3 coding sequence is TGTGCCAGCAGCCATGGGGCGGGGAGCAATCAGCCCCAGCATTTT. It translates to CASSHGAGSNQPQHF.